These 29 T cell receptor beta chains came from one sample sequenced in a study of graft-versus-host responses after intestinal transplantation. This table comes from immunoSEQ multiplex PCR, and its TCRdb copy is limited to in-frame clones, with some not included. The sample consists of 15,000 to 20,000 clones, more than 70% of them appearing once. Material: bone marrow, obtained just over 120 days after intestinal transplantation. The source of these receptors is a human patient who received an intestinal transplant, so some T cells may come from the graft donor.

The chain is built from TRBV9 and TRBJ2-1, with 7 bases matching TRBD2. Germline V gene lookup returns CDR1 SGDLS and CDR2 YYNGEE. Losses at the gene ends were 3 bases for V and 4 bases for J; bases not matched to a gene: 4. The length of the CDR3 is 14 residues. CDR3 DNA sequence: TGTGCCAGCAGCGAAAGCGGGAAGTACAATGAGCAGTTCTTC. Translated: CASSESGKYNEQFF.

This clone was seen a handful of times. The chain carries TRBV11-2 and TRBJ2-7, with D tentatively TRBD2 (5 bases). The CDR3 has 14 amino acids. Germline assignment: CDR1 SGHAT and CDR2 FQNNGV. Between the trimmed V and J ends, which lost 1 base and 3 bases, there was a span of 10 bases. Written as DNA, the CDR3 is TGTGCCAGCAGCTTAGCGGGAAAGGTCTACGAGCAGTACTTC. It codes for CASSLAGKVYEQYF.

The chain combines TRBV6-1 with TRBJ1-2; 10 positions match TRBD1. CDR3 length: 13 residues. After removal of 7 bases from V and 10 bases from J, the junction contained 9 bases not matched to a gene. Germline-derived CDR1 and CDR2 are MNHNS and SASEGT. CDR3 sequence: CASNEDRGANYTF. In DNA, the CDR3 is TGTGCCAGCAATGAGGACAGGGGGGCCAACTACACCTTC.

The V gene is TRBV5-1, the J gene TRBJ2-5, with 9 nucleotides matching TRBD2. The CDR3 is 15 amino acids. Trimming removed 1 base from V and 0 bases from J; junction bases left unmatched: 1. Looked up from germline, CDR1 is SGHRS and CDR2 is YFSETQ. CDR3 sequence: CASSLLAGYQETQYF. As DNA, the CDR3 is TGCGCCAGCAGCTTGCTAGCGGGATACCAAGAGACCCAGTACTTC. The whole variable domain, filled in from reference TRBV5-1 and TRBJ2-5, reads KAGVTQTPRYLIKTRGQQVTLSCSPISGHRSVSWYQQTPGQGLQFLFEYFSETQRNKGNFPGRFSGRQFSNSRSEMNVSTLELGDSALYLCASSLLAGYQETQYFGPGTRLLVL.

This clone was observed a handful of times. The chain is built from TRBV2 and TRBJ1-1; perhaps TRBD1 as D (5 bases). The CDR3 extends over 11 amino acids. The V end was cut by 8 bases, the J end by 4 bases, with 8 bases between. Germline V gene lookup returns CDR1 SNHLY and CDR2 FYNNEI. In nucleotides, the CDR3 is TGTGCCAGCGGGGGAGGCACTGAAGCTTTCTTT. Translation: CASGGGTEAFF.

The CDR3 is CASAQGKSYEQYF. The CDR3 DNA sequence: TGTGCCAGCGCACAGGGCAAATCCTACGAGCAGTACTTC. V and J are TRBV28 and TRBJ2-7; D perhaps matches TRBD1 (6 bases). This CDR3 is built from 13 residues. V dropped 8 bases and J dropped 1 base, with 12 bases sitting between them. The germline gives CDR1 MDHEN, CDR2 SYDVKM.

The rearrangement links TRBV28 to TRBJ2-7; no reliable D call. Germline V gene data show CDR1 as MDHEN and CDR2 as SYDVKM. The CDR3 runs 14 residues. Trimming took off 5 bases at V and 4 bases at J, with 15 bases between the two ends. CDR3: CASSLPSPTYEQYF. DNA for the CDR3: TGTGCCAGCAGTCTCCCCAGTCCTACATACGAGCAGTACTTC.

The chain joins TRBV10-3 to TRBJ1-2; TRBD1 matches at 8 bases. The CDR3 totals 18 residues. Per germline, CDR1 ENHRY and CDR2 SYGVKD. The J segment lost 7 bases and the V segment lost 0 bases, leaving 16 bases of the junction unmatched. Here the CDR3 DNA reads TGTGCCATCAGTGAGTCGAGTTCCAGGGGGCTTACGCCGGGTGGCTACACCTTC. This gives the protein CAISESSSRGLTPGGYTF.

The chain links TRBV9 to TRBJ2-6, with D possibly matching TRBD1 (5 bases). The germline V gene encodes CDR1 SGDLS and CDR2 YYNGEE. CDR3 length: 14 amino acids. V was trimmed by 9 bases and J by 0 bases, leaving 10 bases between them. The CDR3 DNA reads TGTGCCACCGCAGGGTCCTCTGGGGCCAACGTCCTGACTTTC. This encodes CATAGSSGANVLTF.

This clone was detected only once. This chain's CDR3 is CAWSLTGGAGETQYF. CDR3 coding DNA: TGTGCCTGGAGTTTGACAGGGGGGGCGGGAGAGACCCAGTACTTC. The rearrangement uses TRBV30 and TRBJ2-5; 9 bases map to TRBD1. V lost 2 bases and J lost 4; bases outside the gene matches: 8. CDR1 GTSNPN and CDR2 SVGIG come from the germline V gene (reference sequence). This CDR3 is built from 15 residues. The full variable domain, its missing parts supplied by reference TRBV30 and TRBJ2-5, is SQTIHQWPATLVQPVGSPLSLECTVEGTSNPNLYWYRQAAGRGLQLLFYSVGIGQISSEVPQNLSASRPQDRQFILSSKKLLLSDSGFYLCAWSLTGGAGETQYFGPGTRLLVL.

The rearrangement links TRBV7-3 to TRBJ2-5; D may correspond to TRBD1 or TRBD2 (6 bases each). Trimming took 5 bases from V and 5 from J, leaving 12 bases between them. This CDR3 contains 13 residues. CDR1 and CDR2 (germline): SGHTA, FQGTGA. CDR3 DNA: TGTGCCAGCAGCCCTACAGGGAGGGAGACCCAGTACTTC. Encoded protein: CASSPTGRETQYF.

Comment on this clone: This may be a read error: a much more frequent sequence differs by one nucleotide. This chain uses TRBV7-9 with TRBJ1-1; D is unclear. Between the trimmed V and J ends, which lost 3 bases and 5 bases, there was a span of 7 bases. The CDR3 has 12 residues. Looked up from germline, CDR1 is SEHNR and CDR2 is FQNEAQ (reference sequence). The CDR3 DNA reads TGTGCCAGCAGCTTGCGAGGGACTGAAGCTTTCTTT. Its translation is CASSLRGTEAFF.

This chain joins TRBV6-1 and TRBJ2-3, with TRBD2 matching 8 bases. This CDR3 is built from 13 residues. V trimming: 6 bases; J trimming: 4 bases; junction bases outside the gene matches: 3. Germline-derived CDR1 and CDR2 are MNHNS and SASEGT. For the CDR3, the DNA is TGTGCCAGCAGGGCGGGAGGTGCAGATACGCAGTATTTT. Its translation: CASRAGGADTQYF.

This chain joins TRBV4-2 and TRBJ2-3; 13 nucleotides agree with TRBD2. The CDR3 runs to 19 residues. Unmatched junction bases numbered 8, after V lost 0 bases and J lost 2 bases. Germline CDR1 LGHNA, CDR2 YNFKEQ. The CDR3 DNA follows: TGTGCCAGCAGCCAAGACTTGACTAGCGGGAGGATTCTCACAGATACGCAGTATTTT. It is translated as CASSQDLTSGRILTDTQYF.

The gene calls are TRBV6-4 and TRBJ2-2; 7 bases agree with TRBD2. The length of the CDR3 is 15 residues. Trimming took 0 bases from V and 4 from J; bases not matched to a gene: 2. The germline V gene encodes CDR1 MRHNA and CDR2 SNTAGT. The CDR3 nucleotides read TGTGCCAGCAGTGACTCGCGCGGGAGCACCGGGGAGCTGTTTTTT. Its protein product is CASSDSRGSTGELFF.

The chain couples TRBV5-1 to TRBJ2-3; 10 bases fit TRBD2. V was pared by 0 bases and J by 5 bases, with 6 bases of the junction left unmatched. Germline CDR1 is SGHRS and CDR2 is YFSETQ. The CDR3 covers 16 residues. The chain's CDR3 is CASSLAGVAGGDTQYF. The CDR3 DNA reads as TGCGCCAGCAGCTTGGCCGGGGTAGCGGGAGGAGATACGCAGTATTTT.

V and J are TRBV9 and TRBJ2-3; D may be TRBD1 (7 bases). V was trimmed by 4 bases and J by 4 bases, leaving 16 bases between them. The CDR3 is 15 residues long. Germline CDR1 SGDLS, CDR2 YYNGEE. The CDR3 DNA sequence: TGTGCCAGCAGCCCAACACAGGGGAGGTCAGATACGCAGTATTTT. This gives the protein CASSPTQGRSDTQYF.

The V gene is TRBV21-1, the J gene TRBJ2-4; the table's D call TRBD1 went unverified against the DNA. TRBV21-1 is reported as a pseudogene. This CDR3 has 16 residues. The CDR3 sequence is CASSQHLQQRKNIQYF. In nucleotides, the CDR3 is TGTGCCAGCAGCCAGCATCTACAGCAAAGAAAAAACATTCAGTACTTC.

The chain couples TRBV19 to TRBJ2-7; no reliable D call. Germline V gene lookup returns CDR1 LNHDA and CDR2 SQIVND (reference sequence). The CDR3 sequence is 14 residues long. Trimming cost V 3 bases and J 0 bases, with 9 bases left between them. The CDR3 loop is CASSIGSSSYEQYF. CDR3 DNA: TGTGCCAGTAGTATCGGCAGTTCCTCCTACGAGCAGTACTTC. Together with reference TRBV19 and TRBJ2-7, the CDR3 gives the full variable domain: DGGITQSPKYLFRKEGQNVTLSCEQNLNHDAMYWYRQDPGQGLRLIYYSQIVNDFQKGDIAEGYSVSREKKESFPLTVTSAQKNPTAFYLCASSIGSSSYEQYFGPGTRLTVT.

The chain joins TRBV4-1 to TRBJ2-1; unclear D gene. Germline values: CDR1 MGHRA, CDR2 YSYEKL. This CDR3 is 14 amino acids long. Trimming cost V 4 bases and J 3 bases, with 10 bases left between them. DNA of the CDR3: TGCGCCAGCAGCCCCCGAGCTGGCTACAATGAGCAGTTCTTC. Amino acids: CASSPRAGYNEQFF.

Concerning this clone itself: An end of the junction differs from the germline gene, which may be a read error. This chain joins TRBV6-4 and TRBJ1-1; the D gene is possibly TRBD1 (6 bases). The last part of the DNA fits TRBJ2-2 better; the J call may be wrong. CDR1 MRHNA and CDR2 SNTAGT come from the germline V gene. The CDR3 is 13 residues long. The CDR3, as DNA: TGTGCCAGCAGTGAAGGGGACACCGGGCAGCTGTTTTTT. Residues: CASSEGDTGQLFF.

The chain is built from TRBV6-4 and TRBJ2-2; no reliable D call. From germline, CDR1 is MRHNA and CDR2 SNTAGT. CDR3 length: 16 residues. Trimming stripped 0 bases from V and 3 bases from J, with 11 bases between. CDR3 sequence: CASSDSSYRDTGELFF. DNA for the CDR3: TGTGCCAGCAGTGACTCGAGTTACAGAGACACCGGGGAGCTGTTTTTT.

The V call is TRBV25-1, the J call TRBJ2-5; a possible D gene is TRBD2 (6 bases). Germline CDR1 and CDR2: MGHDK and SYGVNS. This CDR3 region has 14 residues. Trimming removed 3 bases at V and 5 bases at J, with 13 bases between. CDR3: CASSEPGVTETQYF. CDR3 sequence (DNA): TGTGCCAGCAGTGAGCCGGGAGTGACGGAGACCCAGTACTTC.

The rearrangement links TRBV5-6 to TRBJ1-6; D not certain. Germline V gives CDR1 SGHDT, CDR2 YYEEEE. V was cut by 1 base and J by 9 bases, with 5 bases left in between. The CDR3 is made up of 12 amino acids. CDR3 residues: CASSLKLSPLHF. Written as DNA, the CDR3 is TGTGCCAGCAGCTTGAAGCTTTCACCCCTCCACTTT.

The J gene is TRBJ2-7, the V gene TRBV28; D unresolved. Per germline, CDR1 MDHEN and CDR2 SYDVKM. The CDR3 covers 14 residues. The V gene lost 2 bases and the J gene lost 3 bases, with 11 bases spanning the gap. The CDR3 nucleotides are TGTGCCAGCAGTTTAAATCCGGGTAACTACGAGCAGTACTTC. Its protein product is CASSLNPGNYEQYF. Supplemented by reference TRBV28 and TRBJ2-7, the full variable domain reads DVKVTQSSRYLVKRTGEKVFLECVQDMDHENMFWYRQDPGLGLRLIYFSYDVKMKEKGDIPEGYSVSREKKERFSLILESASTNQTSMYLCASSLNPGNYEQYFGPGTRLTVT.

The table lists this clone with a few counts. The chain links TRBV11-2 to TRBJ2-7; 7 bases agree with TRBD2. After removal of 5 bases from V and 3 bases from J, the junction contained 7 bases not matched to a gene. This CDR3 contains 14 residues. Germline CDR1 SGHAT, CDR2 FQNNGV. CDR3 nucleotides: TGTGCCAGCAGCCCGGGCCAGCGGGGCTACGAGCAGTACTTC. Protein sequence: CASSPGQRGYEQYF.

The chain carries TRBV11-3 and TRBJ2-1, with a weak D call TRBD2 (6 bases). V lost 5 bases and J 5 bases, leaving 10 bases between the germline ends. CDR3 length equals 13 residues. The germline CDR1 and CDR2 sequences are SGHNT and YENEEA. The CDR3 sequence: CASSILANNEQFF. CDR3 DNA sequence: TGTGCCAGCAGCATACTAGCAAACAATGAGCAGTTCTTC.

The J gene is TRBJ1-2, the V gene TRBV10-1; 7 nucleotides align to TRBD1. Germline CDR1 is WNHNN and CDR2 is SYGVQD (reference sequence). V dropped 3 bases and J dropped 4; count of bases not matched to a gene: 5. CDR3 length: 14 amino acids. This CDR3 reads CASSDGRGGYGYTF. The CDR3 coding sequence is TGCGCCAGCAGTGATGGCAGGGGGGGCTATGGCTACACCTTC.

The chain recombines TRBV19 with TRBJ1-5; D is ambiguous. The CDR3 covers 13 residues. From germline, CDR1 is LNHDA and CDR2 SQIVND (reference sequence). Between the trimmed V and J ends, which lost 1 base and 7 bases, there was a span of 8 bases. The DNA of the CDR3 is TGTGCCAGTAGTATAGGGGGAGAGCAGCCCCAGCATTTT. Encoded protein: CASSIGGEQPQHF.